The T cell receptor (beta chain) described here comes from a study of shared clonotypes between healthy human individuals. Donation came from healthy HIV-negative adults that had no recent acute infections or vaccinations. When samples were unsorted, some 84 million PBMCs were used for genomic DNA. The V gene end was trimmed by 4 bases and the J gene end by 5 bases; junction bases not matched to a gene: 12. There are 17 residues in the CDR3. Germline lookup yields CDR1 ENHRY and CDR2 SYGVKD. TCRdb's copy holds only in-frame clones and misses some; the assay was immunoSEQ multiplex PCR. The sample lists 450,000 to 550,000 clones, roughly 78% seen once, with about an eighth in the top ten.

The chain combines TRBV10-3 with TRBJ2-5, with 11 bases fitting TRBD1. This receptor was taken from a woman in her thirties or forties in good health. Some clones in this sample may be carry-over from other donors' samples. The material sequenced was PBMCs. CDR3: CAISGAPGQGARETQYF. CDR3 bases: TGTGCCATCAGTGGAGCGCCCGGACAGGGGGCTAGGGAGACCCAGTACTTC.